Presented here are 24 T cell receptor beta chains from one specimen sequenced in a study of graft-versus-host responses after intestinal transplantation. The table came from immunoSEQ multiplex PCR; TCRdb's copy has only in-frame clones and leaves some out. The sample comprises 25,000 to 30,000 clones, around 95% of which are singletons, and 0.7% to 1% rests with the top ten. The source was PBMCs, collected approximately 32 days after intestinal transplant. All receptors come from a human patient who received an intestinal transplant, so some T cells may come from the graft donor.

The chain employs TRBV7-9 and TRBJ2-2; 8 nucleotides agree with TRBD1. The trim removed 2 bases at V and 5 bases at J, leaving 10 bases unmatched. Looked up from germline, CDR1 is SEHNR and CDR2 is FQNEAQ (reference sequence). This CDR3 has 17 amino acids. CDR3 in amino acids: CASSLIGRGRGTGELFF. Written as DNA, the CDR3 is TGTGCCAGCAGCTTAATTGGCAGGGGGCGAGGTACCGGGGAGCTGTTTTTT. Drawing the rest from reference TRBV7-9 and TRBJ2-2, the complete variable domain is DTGVSQNPRHKITKRGQNVTFRCDPISEHNRLYWYRQTLGQGPEFLTYFQNEAQLEKSRLLSDRFSAERPKGSFSTLEIQRTEQGDSAMYLCASSLIGRGRGTGELFFGEGSRLTVL.

CDR3: CSVVGSSYEQYF. In DNA, the CDR3 is TGCAGCGTTGTCGGCTCTTCCTACGAGCAGTACTTC. J is TRBJ2-7 and V is TRBV29-1, with D unclear. CDR3 length equals 12 residues. Germline assignment: CDR1 SQVTM and CDR2 ANQGSEA. The germline V and J ends were trimmed by 4 bases and 1 base, with 8 bases remaining between them.

This rearrangement joins TRBV2 to TRBJ1-1; D uncertain. CDR3 length: 13 residues. The V and J ends lost 8 bases and 1 base respectively, with 11 bases between them. From germline, CDR1 is SNHLY and CDR2 FYNNEI. CDR3 protein: CASSGSWNTEAFF. In nucleotides, the CDR3 is TGTGCCAGCTCGGGGAGTTGGAACACTGAAGCTTTCTTT.

The rearrangement joins TRBV6-4 to TRBJ2-1; D may correspond to TRBD1 or TRBD2 (5 bases each). Germline values: CDR1 MRHNA, CDR2 SNTAGT. V lost 4 bases, J lost 8 bases, and 18 bases lay in between. There are 15 residues in the CDR3. As DNA, the CDR3 is TGTGCCAGCAGTGCGGGACCAACCCGATGGGATGAGCAGTTCTTC. This gives the protein CASSAGPTRWDEQFF.

The V gene is TRBV28, the J gene TRBJ1-2; no clear D gene. V was pared by 0 bases and J by 0 bases, with 8 bases between. The CDR3 covers 15 residues. Per germline, CDR1 MDHEN and CDR2 SYDVKM. The CDR3 region has the DNA TGTGCCAGCAGTTTATGGGGCAGTACTAACTATGGCTACACCTTC. It codes for CASSLWGSTNYGYTF.

This sequence joins TRBV6-4 and TRBJ2-1; 9 nucleotides match TRBD2. Unmatched junction bases numbered 2, after V lost 3 bases and J lost 2 bases. CDR1 is MRHNA and CDR2 is SNTAGT in the germline V gene. The CDR3 runs to 15 residues. CDR3 bases: TGTGCCAGCAGTGAGCGGGAGGGCGCCTACAATGAGCAGTTCTTC. Its translation: CASSEREGAYNEQFF.

This chain links TRBV4-3 with TRBJ2-1; no reliable D call. The CDR3 loop spans 12 amino acids. Trimming pared 3 bases from V and 5 bases from J, leaving 5 bases between. The germline gives CDR1 LGHNA, CDR2 YSLEER. CDR3 coding DNA: TGCGCCAGCAGCCAGCTAGACAATGAGCAGTTCTTC. This encodes CASSQLDNEQFF.

This clone was seen only once. This chain uses TRBV19 with TRBJ2-5; D remains unclear. Germline V gene lookup returns CDR1 LNHDA and CDR2 SQIVND (reference sequence). Trimming took 3 bases from V and 5 from J, leaving 7 bases between them. CDR3 size: 12 residues. The CDR3 DNA reads as TGTGCCAGTAGTATGAGCCCGGAGACCCAGTACTTC. Translation gives CASSMSPETQYF.

The chain has TRBV11-2 and TRBJ1-2; TRBD1 aligns across 7 bases. Germline V gene sequence: CDR1 SGHAT, CDR2 FQNNGV. The CDR3 consists of 15 residues. With V trimmed by 0 bases and J by 3 bases, 4 bases remained unmatched. The chain's CDR3 is CASSLDQGVDYGYTF. CDR3 nucleotide sequence: TGTGCCAGCAGCTTAGACCAGGGGGTCGACTATGGCTACACCTTC.

The gene calls are TRBV19 and TRBJ1-1, with D hard to call. Germline CDR1 LNHDA, CDR2 SQIVND (reference sequence). The CDR3 extends over 14 amino acids. V was clipped by 3 bases and J by 0 bases, with 8 bases between them. The CDR3 DNA reads as TGTGCCAGTAGTATGTCAGTTATGAACACTGAAGCTTTCTTT. This encodes CASSMSVMNTEAFF.

The chain carries TRBV18 and TRBJ1-2; 7 bases fit TRBD1. Trimming took 4 bases from V and 4 from J; bases not matched to a gene: 6. This CDR3 region has 14 residues. Germline values: CDR1 KGHSH, CDR2 LQKENI. The CDR3 DNA is TGTGCCAGCTCACACCCGCCAGGGGGCTATGGCTACACCTTC. Protein: CASSHPPGGYGYTF.

The gene calls are TRBV29-1 and TRBJ2-1, with D uncertain. V shed 3 bases and J shed 4 bases, with 13 bases lying between them. This CDR3 is built from 14 residues. Germline CDR1 and CDR2: SQVTM and ANQGSEA. The CDR3 DNA is TGCAGCGTTGATGGCCGGGCAATTTACAATGAGCAGTTCTTC. Encoded protein: CSVDGRAIYNEQFF.

Note on this clone: One end of the junction fails to match germline, which may point to a read error. In nucleotides, the CDR3 is TGTGCCAGCAGCGAAGACAGCACCGGGGAGCTGTTTTTT. Translated: CASSEDSTGELFF. The chain combines TRBV2 with TRBJ2-2, with D possibly matching TRBD1 (5 bases). The CDR3 length is 13 residues. Germline CDR1 SNHLY, CDR2 FYNNEI.

J is TRBJ1-2 and V is TRBV6-6; 7 bases are a match to TRBD1. This CDR3 has 14 residues. Germline trimming cut 2 bases from V and 5 bases from J; bases unmatched to any gene: 5. From germline, CDR1 is MNHNY and CDR2 SVGAGI (reference sequence). The CDR3 here is CASSYESTGYGYTF. The CDR3 nucleotides are TGTGCCAGCAGTTACGAGTCGACAGGGTATGGCTACACCTTC.

The genes are TRBV6-1 and TRBJ2-5; D remains ambiguous. The DNA end lines up better with TRBJ2-7; the J call may be wrong. Germline V gene lookup returns CDR1 MNHNS and CDR2 SASEGT. The length of the CDR3 is 13 residues. DNA of the CDR3: TGTGCCAGCAGTGCTAGGAGCGCCTACGAGCAGTACTTC. Protein: CASSARSAYEQYF.

J is TRBJ1-4 and V is TRBV5-4; no clear D gene. Looked up from germline, CDR1 is SGHNT and CDR2 is YYREEE (reference sequence). The CDR3 length is 13 residues. V dropped 0 bases and J dropped 5 bases, with 5 bases sitting between them. This CDR3 is CASSLEGNEKLFF. CDR3 nucleotide sequence: TGTGCCAGCAGCTTGGAAGGGAATGAAAAACTGTTTTTT.

This chain uses TRBV2 with TRBJ2-7, with TRBD2 matching over 12 bases. With V trimmed by 3 bases and J by 2 bases, 5 bases remained unmatched. CDR3 length equals 16 residues. CDR1 is SNHLY and CDR2 is FYNNEI in the germline V gene. The CDR3: CASSETGLAGPYEQYF. The CDR3 DNA follows: TGTGCCAGCAGTGAGACTGGACTAGCGGGACCCTACGAGCAGTACTTC.

The gene calls are TRBV7-2 and TRBJ1-2; TRBD1 agrees at 8 bases. Per the germline V gene, CDR1 is SGHTA and CDR2 is FQGNSA. V lost 5 bases to trimming and J lost 6 bases; unmatched junction nucleotides: 14. The CDR3 sequence is 16 residues long. CDR3 DNA: TGTGCCAGCAGCCTGGGGACAGGAAAAAGGGGGCATGGCTACACCTTC. Translation gives CASSLGTGKRGHGYTF.

This rearrangement joins TRBV6-5 to TRBJ1-2; 10 nucleotides line up with TRBD1. The CDR3 extends over 15 amino acids. Per germline, CDR1 MNHEY and CDR2 SVGAGI. The trim removed 0 bases at V and 8 bases at J, leaving 6 bases unmatched. CDR3: CASSYSGGQGFGYTF. DNA for the CDR3: TGTGCCAGCAGTTACTCGGGGGGACAGGGGTTCGGCTACACCTTC.

The V call is TRBV5-1, the J call TRBJ2-1, with TRBD2 identical over 8 bases. This CDR3 contains 17 residues. Trimming at V came to 2 bases and at J to 3 bases, leaving 10 bases not matched to a gene. Germline V gives CDR1 SGHRS, CDR2 YFSETQ. CDR3 DNA: TGCGCCAGCAGCTTAGAAAAAACCGGGACTAGCTACAATGAGCAGTTCTTC. It codes for CASSLEKTGTSYNEQFF.

V usage is TRBV6-4 and J usage is TRBJ2-3, with a tentative D call TRBD2 (6 bases). The V gene lost 0 bases and the J gene lost 0 bases, with 10 bases spanning the gap. Germline CDR1 and CDR2: MRHNA and SNTAGT. CDR3 length equals 16 residues. In nucleotides, the CDR3 is TGTGCCAGCAGTGACTCTGCCCGGGAGAGCACAGATACGCAGTATTTT. Its translation is CASSDSARESTDTQYF.

The chain uses TRBV27 and TRBJ1-1; D is undetermined. The V gene's germline CDR1 is MNHEY and CDR2 SMNVEV (reference sequence). This CDR3 has 15 amino acids. The germline V and J ends were trimmed by 5 bases and 0 bases, with 13 bases remaining between them. CDR3 sequence: CASSVTTAMNTEAFF. DNA for the CDR3: TGTGCCAGCAGTGTCACGACGGCTATGAACACTGAAGCTTTCTTT.

This clone has a single count. V and J are TRBV5-6 and TRBJ1-5, with unresolved D. Deletions cut 5 bases from V and 5 bases from J, with 14 bases between. Per the germline V gene, CDR1 is SGHDT and CDR2 is YYEEEE. The CDR3 length is 14 residues. Here the CDR3 DNA reads TGTGCCAGCAGTGAGGGAGGAGCGGATCAGCCCCAGCATTTT. This encodes CASSEGGADQPQHF.

V is TRBV9 and J is TRBJ2-2, with D unclear. CDR3 length: 13 residues. Germline V gene sequence: CDR1 SGDLS, CDR2 YYNGEE. Trimming stripped 0 bases from V and 5 bases from J, with 5 bases between. CDR3 amino acids: CASSVEFTGELFF. DNA of the CDR3: TGTGCCAGCAGCGTAGAGTTTACCGGGGAGCTGTTTTTT.